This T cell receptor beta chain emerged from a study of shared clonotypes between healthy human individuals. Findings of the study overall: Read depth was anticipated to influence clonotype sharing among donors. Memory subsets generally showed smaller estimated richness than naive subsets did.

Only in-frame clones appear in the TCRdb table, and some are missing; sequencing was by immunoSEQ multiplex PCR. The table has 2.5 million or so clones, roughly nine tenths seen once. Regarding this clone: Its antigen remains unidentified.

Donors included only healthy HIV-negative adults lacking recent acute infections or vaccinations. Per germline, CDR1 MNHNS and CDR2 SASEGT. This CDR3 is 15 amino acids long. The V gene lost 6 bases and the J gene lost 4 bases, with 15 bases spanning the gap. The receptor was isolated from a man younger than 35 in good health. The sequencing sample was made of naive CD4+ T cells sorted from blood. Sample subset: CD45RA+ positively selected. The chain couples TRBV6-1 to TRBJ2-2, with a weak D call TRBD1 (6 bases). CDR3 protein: CASRAGTGSTGELFF. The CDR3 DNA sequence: TGTGCCAGCAGGGCCGGTACAGGGAGCACCGGGGAGCTGTTTTTT.